The clone carrying this TCR beta chain was detected a few times. The data derive from a study of T cells in Graves' hyperthyroidism and ophthalmopathy. There were TCR beta CDR3 regions amplified from RNA transcripts. A set of HTBI primers served as the primers for a first-round RT-PCR of the TCR CDR3. TCRdb independently ran MiXCR on the multiplex PCR reads; one entry per CDR3 protein. Among 450,000 to 650,000 distinct CDR3 sequences listed, 17% were seen once. The V gene's germline CDR1 is DFQATT and CDR2 SNEGSKA (reference sequence). CDR3 length: 15 amino acids. V lost 0 bases to trimming and J lost 0 bases, with 12 bases between them.

The chain couples TRBV20-1 to TRBJ2-7, with D perhaps being TRBD1 or TRBD2 (5 bases each). Sequenced input: blood. This receptor was identified in a woman between 18 and 29 years old with Graves' ophthalmopathy. As DNA, the CDR3 is TGCAGTGCTAGAGATCCGCAGGGACCCTCCTACGAGCAGTACTTC. The encoded protein is CSARDPQGPSYEQYF.